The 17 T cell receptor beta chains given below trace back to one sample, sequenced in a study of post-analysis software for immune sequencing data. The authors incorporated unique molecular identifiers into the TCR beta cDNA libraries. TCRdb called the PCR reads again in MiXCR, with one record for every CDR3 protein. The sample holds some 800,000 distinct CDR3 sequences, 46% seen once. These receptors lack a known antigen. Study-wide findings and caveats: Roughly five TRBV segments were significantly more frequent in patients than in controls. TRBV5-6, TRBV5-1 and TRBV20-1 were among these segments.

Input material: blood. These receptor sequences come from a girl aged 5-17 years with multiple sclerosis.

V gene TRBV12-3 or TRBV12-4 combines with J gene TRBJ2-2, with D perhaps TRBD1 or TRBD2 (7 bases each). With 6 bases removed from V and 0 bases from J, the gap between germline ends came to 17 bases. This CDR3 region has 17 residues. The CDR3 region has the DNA TGTGCCAGCAGAACAGGGGCTAGCGGAACGAACACCGGGGAGCTGTTTTTT. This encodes CASRTGASGTNTGELFF.

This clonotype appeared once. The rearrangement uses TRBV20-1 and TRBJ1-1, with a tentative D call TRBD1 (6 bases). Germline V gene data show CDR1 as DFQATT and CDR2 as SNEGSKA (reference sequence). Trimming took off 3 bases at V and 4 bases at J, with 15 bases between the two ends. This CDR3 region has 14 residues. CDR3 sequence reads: CSASRQAGGTEAFF. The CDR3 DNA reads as TGCAGTGCTAGCCGACAGGCCGGGGGCACTGAAGCTTTCTTT.

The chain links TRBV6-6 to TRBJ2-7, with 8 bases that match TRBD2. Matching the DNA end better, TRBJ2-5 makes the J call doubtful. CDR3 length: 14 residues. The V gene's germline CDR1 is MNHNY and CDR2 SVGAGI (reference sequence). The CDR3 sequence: CASTVAGGFETQYF. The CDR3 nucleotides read TGTGCCAGCACGGTTGCGGGAGGTTTCGAGACCCAGTACTTC.

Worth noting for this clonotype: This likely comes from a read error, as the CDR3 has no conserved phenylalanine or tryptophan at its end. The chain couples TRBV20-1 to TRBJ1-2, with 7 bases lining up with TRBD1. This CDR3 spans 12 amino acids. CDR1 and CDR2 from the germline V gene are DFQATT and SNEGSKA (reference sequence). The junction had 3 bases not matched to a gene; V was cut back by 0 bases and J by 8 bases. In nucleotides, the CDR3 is TGCAGTGCTAGAGATCGACAGGGCGGCTACACCCTC. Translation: CSARDRQGGYTL.

CDR3 sequence: CSASPGAIVYEQYF. The CDR3 nucleotides read TGCAGTGCTAGTCCGGGTGCCATAGTCTACGAGCAGTACTTC. The chain recombines TRBV20-1 with TRBJ2-7; D not certain. The germline V gene has CDR1 DFQATT and CDR2 SNEGSKA (reference sequence). The germline V and J ends were trimmed by 3 bases and 3 bases, with 15 bases remaining between them. There are 14 residues in the CDR3.

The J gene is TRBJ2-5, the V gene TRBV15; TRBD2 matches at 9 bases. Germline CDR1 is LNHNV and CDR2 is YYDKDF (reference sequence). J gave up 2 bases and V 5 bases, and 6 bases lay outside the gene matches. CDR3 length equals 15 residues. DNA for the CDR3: TGTGCCACCAGCTTAGGCCTAGCGGGACAAGAGACCCAGTACTTC. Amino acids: CATSLGLAGQETQYF.

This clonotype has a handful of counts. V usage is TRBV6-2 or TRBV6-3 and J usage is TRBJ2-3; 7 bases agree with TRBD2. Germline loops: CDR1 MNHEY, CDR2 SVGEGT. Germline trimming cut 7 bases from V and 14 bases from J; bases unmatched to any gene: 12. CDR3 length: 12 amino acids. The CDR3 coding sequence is TGTGCCAGCACCCAAGTTGGGACTAATGCGTATTTT. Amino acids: CASTQVGTNAYF.

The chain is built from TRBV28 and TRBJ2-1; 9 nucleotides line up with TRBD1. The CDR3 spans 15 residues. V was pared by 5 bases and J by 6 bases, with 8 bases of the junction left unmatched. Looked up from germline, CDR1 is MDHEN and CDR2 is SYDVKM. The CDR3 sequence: CASSPDRGMPNEQFF. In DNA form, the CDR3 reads TGTGCCAGCAGTCCGGACAGGGGTATGCCCAATGAGCAGTTCTTC.

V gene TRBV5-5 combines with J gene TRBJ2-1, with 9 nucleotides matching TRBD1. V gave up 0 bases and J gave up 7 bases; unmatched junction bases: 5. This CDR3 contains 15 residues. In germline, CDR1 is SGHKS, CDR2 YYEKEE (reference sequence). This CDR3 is CASSLGVTGGNEQFF. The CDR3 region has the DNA TGTGCCAGCAGCTTGGGGGTGACAGGGGGTAATGAGCAGTTCTTC.

The CDR3 DNA sequence: TGTGCCAGCAGTTACTCCCGGGGACTAGCGTCCAATGAGCAGTTCTTC. Translation gives CASSYSRGLASNEQFF. The genes are TRBV6-5 and TRBJ2-1, with 10 bases aligning to TRBD2. V was clipped by 0 bases and J by 6 bases; unmatched bases: 5. Germline V gives CDR1 MNHEY, CDR2 SVGAGI. The CDR3 covers 16 residues.

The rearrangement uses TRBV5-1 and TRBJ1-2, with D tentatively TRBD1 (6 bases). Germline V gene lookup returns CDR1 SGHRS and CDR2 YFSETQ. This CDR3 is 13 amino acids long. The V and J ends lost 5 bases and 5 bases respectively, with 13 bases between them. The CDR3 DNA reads TGCGCCAGCAGGCTGAACAGGGAGTATGGCTACACCTTC. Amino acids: CASRLNREYGYTF.

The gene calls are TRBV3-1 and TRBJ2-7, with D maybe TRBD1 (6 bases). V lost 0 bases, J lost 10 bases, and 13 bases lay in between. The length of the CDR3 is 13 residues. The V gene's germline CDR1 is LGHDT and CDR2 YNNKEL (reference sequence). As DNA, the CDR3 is TGTGCCAGCAGCCAAGACAGGGGACGAGCCCAGTACTTC. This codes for CASSQDRGRAQYF.

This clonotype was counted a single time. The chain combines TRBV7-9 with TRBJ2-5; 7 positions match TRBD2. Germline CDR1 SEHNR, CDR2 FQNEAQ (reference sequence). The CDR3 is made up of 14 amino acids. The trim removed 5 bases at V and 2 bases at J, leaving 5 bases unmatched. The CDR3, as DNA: TGTGCCAGCAGCCGTCCAGCGGGGCAAGAGACCCAGTACTTC. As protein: CASSRPAGQETQYF.

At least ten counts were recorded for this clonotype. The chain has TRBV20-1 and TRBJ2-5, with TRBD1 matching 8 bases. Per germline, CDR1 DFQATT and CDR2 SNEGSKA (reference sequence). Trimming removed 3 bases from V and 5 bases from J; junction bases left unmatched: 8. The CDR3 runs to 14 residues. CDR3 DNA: TGCAGTGCTAGGACAGGGGAGGCGATGGAGACCCAGTACTTC. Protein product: CSARTGEAMETQYF.

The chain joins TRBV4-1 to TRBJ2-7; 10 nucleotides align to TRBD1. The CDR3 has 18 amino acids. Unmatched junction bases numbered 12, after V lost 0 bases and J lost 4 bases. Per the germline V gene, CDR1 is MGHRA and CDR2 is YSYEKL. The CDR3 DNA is TGCGCCAGCAGCCAAGATCTTGAAGCCCGGGGACAGGGGTACGAGCAGTACTTC. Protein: CASSQDLEARGQGYEQYF.

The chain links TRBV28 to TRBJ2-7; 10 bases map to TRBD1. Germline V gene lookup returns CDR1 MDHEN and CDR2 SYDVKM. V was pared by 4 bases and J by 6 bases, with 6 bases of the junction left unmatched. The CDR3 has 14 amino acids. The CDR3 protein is CASSYDRGRSEQYF. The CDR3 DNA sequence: TGTGCCAGCAGTTACGACAGGGGGCGATCCGAGCAGTACTTC.

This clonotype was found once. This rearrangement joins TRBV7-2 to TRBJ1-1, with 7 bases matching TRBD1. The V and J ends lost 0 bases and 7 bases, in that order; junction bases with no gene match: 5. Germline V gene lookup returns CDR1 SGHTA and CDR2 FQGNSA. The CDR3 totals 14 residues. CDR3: CASSLALAGGEAFF. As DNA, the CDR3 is TGTGCCAGCAGCTTAGCGTTAGCAGGGGGTGAAGCTTTCTTT.